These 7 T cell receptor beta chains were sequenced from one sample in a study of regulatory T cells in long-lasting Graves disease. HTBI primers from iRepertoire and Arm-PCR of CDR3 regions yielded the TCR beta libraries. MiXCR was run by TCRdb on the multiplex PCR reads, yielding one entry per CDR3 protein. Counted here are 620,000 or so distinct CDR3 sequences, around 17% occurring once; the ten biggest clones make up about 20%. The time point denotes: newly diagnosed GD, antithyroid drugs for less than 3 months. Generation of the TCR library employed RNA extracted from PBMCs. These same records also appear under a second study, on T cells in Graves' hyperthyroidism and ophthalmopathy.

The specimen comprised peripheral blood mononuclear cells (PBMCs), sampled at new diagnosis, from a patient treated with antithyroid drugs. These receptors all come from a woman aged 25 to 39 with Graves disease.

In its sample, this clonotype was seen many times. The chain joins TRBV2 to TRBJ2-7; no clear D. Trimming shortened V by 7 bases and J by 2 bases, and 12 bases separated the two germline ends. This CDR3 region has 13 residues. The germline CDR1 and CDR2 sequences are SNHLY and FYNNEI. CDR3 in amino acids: CASNSQGTYEQYF. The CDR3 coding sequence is TGTGCCAGCAACAGCCAAGGGACCTACGAGCAGTACTTC. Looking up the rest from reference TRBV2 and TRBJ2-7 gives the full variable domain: EPEVTQTPSHQVTQMGQEVILRCVPISNHLYFYWYRQILGQKVEFLVSFYNNEISEKSEIFDDQFSVERPDGSNFTLKIRSTKLEDSAMYFCASNSQGTYEQYFGPGTRLTVT.

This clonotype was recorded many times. The CDR3 DNA sequence: TGTGCCAGCAGTCAAACAGGGATAGTTCACAATGAGCAGTTCTTC. Translation gives CASSQTGIVHNEQFF. This chain links TRBV12-3 or TRBV12-4 with TRBJ2-1; D possibly corresponds to TRBD1 (6 bases). V gave up 5 bases and J gave up 5 bases, with 16 bases separating them. CDR3 length equals 15 residues.

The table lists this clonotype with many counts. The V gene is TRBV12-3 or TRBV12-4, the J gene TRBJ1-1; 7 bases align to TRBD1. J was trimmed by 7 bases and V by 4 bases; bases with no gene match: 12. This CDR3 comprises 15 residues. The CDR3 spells CASSSPLTGADEAFF. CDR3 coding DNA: TGTGCCAGCAGTTCCCCCCTCACAGGGGCCGATGAAGCTTTCTTT.

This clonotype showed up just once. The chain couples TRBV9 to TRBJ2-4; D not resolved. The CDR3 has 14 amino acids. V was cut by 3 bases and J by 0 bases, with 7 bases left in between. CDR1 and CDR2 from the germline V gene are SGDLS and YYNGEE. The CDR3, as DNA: TGTGCCAGCAGCGCGACTGTAGCCAAAAACATTCAGTACTTC. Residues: CASSATVAKNIQYF.

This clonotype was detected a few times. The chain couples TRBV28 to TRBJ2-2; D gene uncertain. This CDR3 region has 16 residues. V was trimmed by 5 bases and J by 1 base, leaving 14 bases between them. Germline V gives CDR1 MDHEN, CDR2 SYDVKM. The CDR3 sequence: CASSTSWTGNTGELFF. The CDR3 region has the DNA TGTGCCAGCAGTACCTCCTGGACCGGGAACACCGGGGAGCTGTTTTTT.

Here the CDR3 reads CATSDSSGYYNEQFF. The CDR3 nucleotides are TGTGCCACCAGTGATTCTAGCGGGTACTACAATGAGCAGTTCTTC. The gene calls are TRBV24-1 and TRBJ2-1; TRBD2 matches 8 bases. The junction had 2 bases not matched to a gene; V was cut back by 2 bases and J by 3 bases. The CDR3 length is 15 residues. Germline V CDR1 and CDR2: KGHDR, SFDVKD.

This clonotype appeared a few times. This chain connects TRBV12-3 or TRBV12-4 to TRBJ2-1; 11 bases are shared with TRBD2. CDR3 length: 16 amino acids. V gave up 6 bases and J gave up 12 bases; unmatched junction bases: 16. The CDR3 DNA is TGTGCCAGCAGCCCCCCGGGACTAGCGGACTCTAAAGGGCAGTTCTTC. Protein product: CASSPPGLADSKGQFF.